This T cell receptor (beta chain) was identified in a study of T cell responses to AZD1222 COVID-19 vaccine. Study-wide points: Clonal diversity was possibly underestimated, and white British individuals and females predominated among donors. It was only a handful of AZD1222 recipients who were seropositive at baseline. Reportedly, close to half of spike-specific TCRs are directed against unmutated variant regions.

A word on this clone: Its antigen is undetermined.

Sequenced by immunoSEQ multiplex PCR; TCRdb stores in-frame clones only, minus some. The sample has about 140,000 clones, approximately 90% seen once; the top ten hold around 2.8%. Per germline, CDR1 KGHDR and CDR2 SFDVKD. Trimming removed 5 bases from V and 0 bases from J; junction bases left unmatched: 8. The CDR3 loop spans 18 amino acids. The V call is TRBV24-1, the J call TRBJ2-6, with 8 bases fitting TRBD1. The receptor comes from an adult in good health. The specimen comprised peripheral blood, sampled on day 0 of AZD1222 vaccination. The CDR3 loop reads CATSASGTGGSGANVLTF. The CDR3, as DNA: TGTGCCACCAGTGCGTCAGGGACAGGAGGCTCTGGGGCCAACGTCCTGACTTTC.